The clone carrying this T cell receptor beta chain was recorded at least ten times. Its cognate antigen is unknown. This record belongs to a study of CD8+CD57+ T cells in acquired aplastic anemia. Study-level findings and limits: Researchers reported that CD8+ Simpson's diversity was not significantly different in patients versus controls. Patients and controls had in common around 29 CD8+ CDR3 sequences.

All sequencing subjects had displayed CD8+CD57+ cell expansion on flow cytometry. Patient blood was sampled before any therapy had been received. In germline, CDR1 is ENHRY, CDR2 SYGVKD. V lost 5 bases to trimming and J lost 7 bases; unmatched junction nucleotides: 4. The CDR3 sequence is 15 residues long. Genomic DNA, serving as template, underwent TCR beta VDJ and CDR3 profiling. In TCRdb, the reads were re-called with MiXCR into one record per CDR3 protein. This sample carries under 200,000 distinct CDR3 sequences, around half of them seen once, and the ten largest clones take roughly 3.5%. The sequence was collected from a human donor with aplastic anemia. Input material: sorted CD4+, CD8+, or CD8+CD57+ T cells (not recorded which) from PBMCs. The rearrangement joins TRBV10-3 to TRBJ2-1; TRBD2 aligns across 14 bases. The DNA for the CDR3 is TGTGCCATCAGTTCCGGGACTAGCGGGAGTAATGAGCAGTTCTTC. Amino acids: CAISSGTSGSNEQFF.